This TCR beta chain was observed in a study of T cell responses to AZD1222 COVID-19 vaccine. Method: immunoSEQ multiplex PCR; TCRdb's copy keeps in-frame clones and lacks some. The sample carries around 100,000 clones, around nine tenths recorded once. This clonotype was sampled from an adult who received the AZD1222 COVID-19 vaccine. The material sequenced was peripheral blood, taken 28 days after the second AZD1222 dose.

CDR3 residues: CASSLASAGVPDTQYF. CDR3 nucleotide sequence: TGTGCCAGCAGTTTAGCATCAGCGGGAGTGCCAGATACGCAGTATTTT. The V and J genes are TRBV27 and TRBJ2-3; 8 bases map to TRBD2. Germline trimming cut 2 bases from V and 4 bases from J; bases unmatched to any gene: 8. CDR1 is MNHEY and CDR2 is SMNVEV in the germline V gene (reference sequence). The CDR3 consists of 16 residues.